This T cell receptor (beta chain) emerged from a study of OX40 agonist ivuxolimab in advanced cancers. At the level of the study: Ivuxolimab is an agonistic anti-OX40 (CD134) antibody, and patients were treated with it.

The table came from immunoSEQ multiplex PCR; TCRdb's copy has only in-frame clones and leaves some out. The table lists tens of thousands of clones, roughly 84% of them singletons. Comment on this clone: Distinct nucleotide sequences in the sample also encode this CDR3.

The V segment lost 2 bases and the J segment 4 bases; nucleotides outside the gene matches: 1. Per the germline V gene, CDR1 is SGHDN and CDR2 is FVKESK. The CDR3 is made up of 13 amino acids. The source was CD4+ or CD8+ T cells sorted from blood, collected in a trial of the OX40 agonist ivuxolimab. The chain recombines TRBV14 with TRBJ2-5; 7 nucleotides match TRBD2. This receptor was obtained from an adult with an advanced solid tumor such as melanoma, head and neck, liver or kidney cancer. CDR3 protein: CASSQWGGETQYF. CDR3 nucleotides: TGTGCCAGCAGCCAATGGGGGGGAGAGACCCAGTACTTC.